Below are 25 T cell receptor beta chains sequenced from a single sample in a study of cytomegalovirus exposure and HLA in healthy donors. The PCR was carried out with 60 Vbeta primers and 13 Jbeta primers. The repertoire was sequenced with immunoSEQ multiplex PCR; TCRdb's copy has only in-frame clones and lacks some. The sample consists of about 140,000 clones, around three quarters of them appearing once. Specimen: PBMCs. Receptors were obtained from a middle-aged man in good health and CMV-seronegative.

V usage is TRBV29-1 and J usage is TRBJ2-5; D is unclear. V lost 4 bases and J lost 1, with 10 bases in between. The length of the CDR3 is 13 residues. The germline V gene has CDR1 SQVTM and CDR2 ANQGSEA. CDR3 sequence reads: CSVAQNLQETQYF. CDR3 DNA sequence: TGCAGCGTTGCACAGAACCTCCAAGAGACCCAGTACTTC.

The chain uses TRBV27 and TRBJ2-1; 8 bases fit TRBD1. The CDR3 spans 17 residues. Germline lookup yields CDR1 MNHEY and CDR2 SMNVEV (reference sequence). V gave up 5 bases and J gave up 0 bases; unmatched junction bases: 9. The DNA of the CDR3 is TGTGCCAGCAGTCTTGCCGGACAGGGTCCCTCCTACAATGAGCAGTTCTTC. Its protein is CASSLAGQGPSYNEQFF.

This clone was seen just once. The rearrangement uses TRBV18 and TRBJ1-1, with a weak D call TRBD1 (5 bases). Germline values: CDR1 KGHSH, CDR2 LQKENI. The V gene lost 0 bases and the J gene lost 10 bases, with 12 bases spanning the gap. The CDR3 length is 13 residues. The CDR3 loop reads CASSPPQGGIAFF. The CDR3 DNA is TGTGCCAGCTCACCACCGCAGGGTGGTATAGCTTTCTTT.

Only one count was recorded for this clone. The chain employs TRBV6-5 and TRBJ2-5; the match to TRBD1 covers 7 bases. The CDR3 has 14 amino acids. Trimming removed 6 bases from V and 4 bases from J; junction bases left unmatched: 8. Germline loops: CDR1 MNHEY, CDR2 SVGAGI. The CDR3 here is CASRQTGRGETQYF. CDR3 DNA: TGTGCCAGCAGGCAGACAGGGCGCGGAGAGACCCAGTACTTC.

A few counts support this clone. V is TRBV29-1 and J is TRBJ2-1; possible D gene TRBD1, 6 bases. Trimming cost V 3 bases and J 3 bases, with 9 bases left between them. Germline CDR1 SQVTM, CDR2 ANQGSEA. The CDR3 runs 13 residues. The chain's CDR3 is CSVDRGDYNEQFF. The CDR3 nucleotides read TGCAGCGTTGACAGGGGAGACTACAATGAGCAGTTCTTC.

The J gene is TRBJ2-7, the V gene TRBV28; 12 bases fit TRBD2. Germline assignment: CDR1 MDHEN and CDR2 SYDVKM. This CDR3 comprises 14 residues. With V trimmed by 8 bases and J by 7 bases, 9 bases remained unmatched. CDR3 region: CASGLTSGGQEQYF. The CDR3 DNA reads as TGTGCCAGCGGACTAACTAGCGGGGGGCAAGAGCAGTACTTC.

The sample holds a few counts of this clone. This chain connects TRBV9 to TRBJ2-7; possibly TRBD1 for D (6 bases). Germline CDR1 SGDLS, CDR2 YYNGEE. CDR3 length: 13 residues. Trimming cost V 4 bases and J 0 bases, with 8 bases left between them. CDR3 protein: CASSQGSSYEQYF. DNA for the CDR3: TGTGCCAGCAGCCAGGGGAGCTCCTACGAGCAGTACTTC.

This clone has a single count. The chain joins TRBV5-4 to TRBJ2-7; 9 positions agree with TRBD2. The V and J ends lost 3 bases and 3 bases, in that order; junction bases with no gene match: 4. The CDR3 sequence is 14 residues long. The V gene's germline CDR1 is SGHNT and CDR2 YYREEE (reference sequence). The CDR3 DNA reads TGTGCCAGCAGCTCGACTAGCGGACGCTACGAGCAGTACTTC. It codes for CASSSTSGRYEQYF.

V is TRBV6-1 and J is TRBJ2-4, with D perhaps TRBD1 (5 bases). The CDR3 is 14 residues long. The germline V gene encodes CDR1 MNHNS and CDR2 SASEGT. Between the trimmed V and J ends, which lost 3 bases and 8 bases, there was a span of 14 bases. In DNA form, the CDR3 reads TGTGCCAGCAGTGAGGGGCAGGGCGCGGACATTCAGTACTTC. Its translation: CASSEGQGADIQYF.

The chain recombines TRBV9 with TRBJ1-4, with 9 bases that match TRBD1. The germline CDR1 and CDR2 sequences are SGDLS and YYNGEE. The J segment lost 7 bases and the V segment lost 4 bases, leaving 8 bases of the junction unmatched. This CDR3 has 15 amino acids. The CDR3 DNA reads TGTGCCAGCAGCCCCCGGACAGGGGAAGCTGAAAAACTGTTTTTT. Amino acids: CASSPRTGEAEKLFF.

J is TRBJ2-4 and V is TRBV11-1, with 8 bases aligning to TRBD1. V was pared by 6 bases and J by 1 base, with 8 bases of the junction left unmatched. Germline CDR1 SGHAT, CDR2 FQDESV (reference sequence). CDR3 length: 16 amino acids. CDR3 DNA: TGTGCCAGCAGTTCGACAGGGGATGGGGCCAAAAACATTCAGTACTTC. The encoded protein is CASSSTGDGAKNIQYF.

This rearrangement joins TRBV5-3 to TRBJ1-1, with D perhaps matching TRBD1 (6 bases). TRBV5-3 is assigned to the ORF class and has an uncertain function. There are 15 residues in the CDR3. The V and J ends lost 0 bases and 4 bases respectively, with 13 bases between them. CDR3 bases: TGTGCCAGAAGCTTGGAGGCAGGGGTTCTCACTGAAGCTTTCTTT. Its protein is CARSLEAGVLTEAFF.

This clone occurred once. The chain links TRBV5-6 to TRBJ1-1; 8 nucleotides match TRBD1. V was clipped by 4 bases and J by 3 bases; unmatched bases: 5. CDR1 and CDR2 (germline): SGHDT, YYEEEE. CDR3 length equals 14 residues. CDR3 nucleotide sequence: TGTGCCAGCAGCAGATCGACAGGGGACACTGAAGCTTTCTTT. This encodes CASSRSTGDTEAFF.

In this sample, this clone turned up once. The chain is built from TRBV6-4 and TRBJ2-3; 9 positions agree with TRBD1. With V trimmed by 6 bases and J by 4 bases, 8 bases remained unmatched. This CDR3 contains 15 residues. Germline CDR1 is MRHNA and CDR2 is SNTAGT. The CDR3 DNA reads as TGTGCCAGCAGCAACTTGACAGGGGGTCCAGATACGCAGTATTTT. This translates into CASSNLTGGPDTQYF.

About this clone itself: Germline is not matched at one junction end, which may reflect a read error. The chain joins TRBV10-2 to TRBJ2-7, with TRBD2 matching over 9 bases. Germline loops: CDR1 WSHSY, CDR2 SAAADI. The CDR3 has 15 residues. CDR3: CASSVMAGGVYEQHF. The CDR3 DNA is TGCGCCAGCAGCGTTATGGCGGGGGGGGTCTACGAGCAGCACTTC.

The chain combines TRBV18 with TRBJ2-6; 10 nucleotides agree with TRBD2. Per the germline V gene, CDR1 is KGHSH and CDR2 is LQKENI. The CDR3 loop spans 18 amino acids. The V gene end was trimmed by 0 bases and the J gene end by 2 bases; junction bases not matched to a gene: 4. CDR3 residues: CASSPPSGGATGANVLTF. The CDR3 nucleotides are TGTGCCAGCTCACCACCCAGCGGGGGGGCCACTGGGGCCAACGTCCTGACTTTC.

This clone was recorded a few times. J is TRBJ2-7 and V is TRBV7-2; 7 positions match TRBD1. J gave up 1 base and V 5 bases, and 11 bases lay outside the gene matches. Germline CDR1 reads SGHTA; CDR2 reads FQGNSA. This CDR3 spans 16 amino acids. CDR3 nucleotide sequence: TGTGCCAGCAGCCGCCCGAGACAGGGTGTATCCTACGAGCAGTACTTC. It specifies CASSRPRQGVSYEQYF.

Comments on this clone: Other DNA sequences from this sample encode an identical CDR3 as well. The chain employs TRBV7-9 and TRBJ2-1; TRBD2 is a possible D gene (6 bases). V lost 0 bases, J lost 5 bases, and 11 bases lay in between. Germline V gene sequence: CDR1 SEHNR, CDR2 FQNEAQ (reference sequence). The CDR3 is made up of 15 amino acids. CDR3 residues: CASSLASGRNNEQFF. For the CDR3, the DNA is TGTGCCAGCAGCTTAGCGAGCGGGCGGAACAATGAGCAGTTCTTC. Using reference TRBV7-9 and TRBJ2-1 for the parts outside the CDR3, the full variable domain is DTGVSQNPRHKITKRGQNVTFRCDPISEHNRLYWYRQTLGQGPEFLTYFQNEAQLEKSRLLSDRFSAERPKGSFSTLEIQRTEQGDSAMYLCASSLASGRNNEQFFGPGTRLTVL.

The J gene is TRBJ2-5, the V gene TRBV7-3; possible D gene TRBD2, 6 bases. There are 13 residues in the CDR3. CDR1 and CDR2 (germline): SGHTA, FQGTGA. Trimming removed 5 bases from V and 4 bases from J, with 11 bases in between. The CDR3 sequence is CASSPMGGETQYF. Written as DNA, the CDR3 is TGTGCCAGCAGCCCAATGGGGGGAGAGACCCAGTACTTC. Using reference TRBV7-3 and TRBJ2-5 for the parts outside the CDR3, the full variable domain is GAGVSQTPSNKVTEKGKYVELRCDPISGHTALYWYRQSLGQGPEFLIYFQGTGAADDSGLPNDRFFAVRPEGSVSTLKIQRTERGDSAVYLCASSPMGGETQYFGPGTRLLVL.

The chain couples TRBV5-1 to TRBJ2-3, with 9 bases aligning to TRBD2. V shed 2 bases and J 3 bases; nucleotides not matched to a gene: 13. Germline V CDR1 and CDR2: SGHRS, YFSETQ. CDR3 length: 18 amino acids. The CDR3 DNA reads TGCGCCAGCAGCTTCGAGGGAATTAGCGGGAGACCGACAGATACGCAGTATTTT. Encoded protein: CASSFEGISGRPTDTQYF.

The chain uses TRBV6-1 and TRBJ1-5, with D possibly being TRBD1 (5 bases). Trimming pared 6 bases from V and 5 bases from J, leaving 11 bases between. The CDR3 runs to 13 residues. Germline CDR1 and CDR2: MNHNS and SASEGT. The chain's CDR3 is CASRGDSYQPQHF. The CDR3, as DNA: TGTGCCAGCAGAGGTGACAGCTATCAGCCCCAGCATTTT.

The CDR3 is CASSPAGTGSGELFF. The CDR3, as DNA: TGTGCCAGCAGCCCAGCCGGGACAGGGAGCGGGGAGCTGTTTTTT. The chain combines TRBV11-2 with TRBJ2-2, with 9 bases lining up with TRBD1. Looked up from germline, CDR1 is SGHAT and CDR2 is FQNNGV. Trimming took 5 bases from V and 7 from J; bases not matched to a gene: 8. CDR3 size: 15 residues.

The chain links TRBV2 to TRBJ1-5, with 9 bases lining up with TRBD1. This CDR3 is 15 amino acids long. CDR1 SNHLY and CDR2 FYNNEI come from the germline V gene. Losses at the gene ends were 1 base for V and 6 bases for J; bases not matched to a gene: 4. The CDR3 DNA sequence: TGTGCCAGCAGTGAAGAGACAGGGGGGGTTCAGCCCCAGCATTTT. It codes for CASSEETGGVQPQHF.

The J gene is TRBJ2-2, the V gene TRBV6-1; D unclear. Germline loops: CDR1 MNHNS, CDR2 SASEGT. With 3 bases removed from V and 4 bases from J, the gap between germline ends came to 18 bases. The CDR3 totals 17 residues. The CDR3 DNA is TGTGCCAGCAGTGAGTTACCCCGTGTAACTATCACCGGGGAGCTGTTTTTT. This translates into CASSELPRVTITGELFF.

This clone was seen a single time. The chain is built from TRBV6-4 and TRBJ1-5; no definite D call. Deletions cut 4 bases from V and 4 bases from J, with 14 bases between. The CDR3 has 15 amino acids. CDR1 and CDR2 from the germline V gene are MRHNA and SNTAGT. The DNA for the CDR3 is TGTGCCAGCAGTGGCCAGGAGGTGGGAAATCAGCCCCAGCATTTT. Encoded protein: CASSGQEVGNQPQHF.